The entry that follows covers one T cell receptor beta chain sequence. There is no known antigen for this receptor. Qualities for individual bases were not recorded, and no much larger clone is one base off. The receptor library was made with the immunoSEQ multiplex PCR assay. The table comes from immuneACCESS by way of TCRdb, which keeps in-frame sequences with V and J called. Part of the clones is missing from these tables; in studies checked, under half for an unresolved V gene and the rest for unknown reasons. This sample comprises under 35,000 clones, 70% to 80% of them detected only once. Under 1.2% of the sample rests with the top ten. Memory CD4+ T cells were sorted ex vivo from peripheral blood of narcolepsy patients and healthy controls for TCR Vbeta sequencing. The source of the sample is a study of T cells in narcolepsy (dated by TCRdb to 2016 to 2018). With regard to the full study: The study enrolled patients with narcolepsy type 1 or type 2 (NT1, NT2) together with healthy control donors. Autoreactive T cells targeting hypocretin neuron self-antigens (hypocretin, TRIB2) were sought in narcolepsy patients, and TCR Vbeta sequencing was used to track clonotypes in blood and CSF. General study outcomes and caveats: No sequences matching autoreactive T cell clones were contained in some blood memory CD4+ repertoires from patients and controls. Plots that compared CSF and blood CD4+ T cell clonotypes from the same patient highlighted HCRT-specific and TRIB2-specific autoreactive clonotypes. Autoreactive clonotypes were reported to be detected serially in the blood of the same patients and of different patients, but not in the blood of healthy controls. Patients and controls had similar numbers of sequenced blood memory CD4+ clonotypes, with averages of approximately 41,000 in patients and 33,354 in controls.

The CDR1 and CDR2 encoded by the germline V gene are SGHTA and FQGNSA. The CDR3 runs 12 residues from the cysteine to the phenylalanine. Only the CDR3 part of the read is kept: 36 bases, read in frame from the first base. V is cut by 5 bases and J by 12 bases, and the space between the germline ends is 16 bases. Source material: CD45RA- memory CD4+ T cells from PBMCs. Sample cell subset or site, as interpreted from the label and publication: memory T cells sorted ex vivo from peripheral blood. The origin of this receptor is a human donor with narcolepsy. The rearranged segments are TRBV7-2 and TRBJ1-1; possibly the D gene is TRBD1, per 5 matching bases. For the CDR3, the sequence is CASSTGLASPFF. Read as DNA, the sequence is TGTGCCAGCAGCACGGGGCTAGCGAGCCCTTTCTTT.